This T cell receptor (beta chain) was identified in a study of monozygotic twins with inflammatory bowel disease. Study conclusions and caveats: The sharing of clonotypes with others was lower in IBD patients than in healthy twins, especially with disease activity.

TCRdb re-analyzed the 5' RACE reads; it lists each CDR3 protein once, without DNA. This sample carries roughly 200,000 distinct CDR3 sequences, with 1.5% to 2% going to the ten biggest clones. CDR1 MNHEY and CDR2 SMNVEV come from the germline V gene (reference sequence). The CDR3 sequence is 14 residues long. T cells were not sorted, and total RNA was isolated straight from whole blood. Points on this clonotype: Its antigen is currently unknown.

This clonotype was obtained from a human donor with ulcerative colitis or Crohn's disease, or a healthy co-twin of an affected twin (not recorded which). The chain links TRBV27 to TRBJ1-2; checking the TCRdb D call of TRBD1 is not possible without DNA. Sequenced: blood. The CDR3 region is CASSFGTGAYGYTF.